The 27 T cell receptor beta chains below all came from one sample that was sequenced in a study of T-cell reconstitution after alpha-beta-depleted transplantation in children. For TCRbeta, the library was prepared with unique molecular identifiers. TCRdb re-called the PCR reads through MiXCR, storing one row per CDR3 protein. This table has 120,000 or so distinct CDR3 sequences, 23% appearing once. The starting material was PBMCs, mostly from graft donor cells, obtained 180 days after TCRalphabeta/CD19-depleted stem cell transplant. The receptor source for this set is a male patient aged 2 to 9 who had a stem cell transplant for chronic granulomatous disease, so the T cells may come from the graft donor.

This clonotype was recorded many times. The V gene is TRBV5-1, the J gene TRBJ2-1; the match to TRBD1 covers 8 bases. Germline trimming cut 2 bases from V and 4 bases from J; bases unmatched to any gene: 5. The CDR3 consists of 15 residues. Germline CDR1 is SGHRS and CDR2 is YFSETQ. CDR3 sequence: CASSFPGQEYNEQFF. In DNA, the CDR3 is TGCGCCAGCAGCTTCCCGGGACAGGAGTACAATGAGCAGTTCTTC.

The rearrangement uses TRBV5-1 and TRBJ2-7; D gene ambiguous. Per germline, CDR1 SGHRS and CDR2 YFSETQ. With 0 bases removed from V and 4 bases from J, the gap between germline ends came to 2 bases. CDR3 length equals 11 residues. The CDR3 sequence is CASSLEYEQYF. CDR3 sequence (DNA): TGCGCCAGCAGCTTGGAATACGAGCAGTACTTC.

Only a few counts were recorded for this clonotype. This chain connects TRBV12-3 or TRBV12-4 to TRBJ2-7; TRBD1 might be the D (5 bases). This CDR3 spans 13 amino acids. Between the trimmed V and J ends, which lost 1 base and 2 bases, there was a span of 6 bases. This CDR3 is CASSLVRAYEQYF. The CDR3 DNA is TGTGCCAGCAGTTTAGTCAGGGCCTACGAGCAGTACTTC.

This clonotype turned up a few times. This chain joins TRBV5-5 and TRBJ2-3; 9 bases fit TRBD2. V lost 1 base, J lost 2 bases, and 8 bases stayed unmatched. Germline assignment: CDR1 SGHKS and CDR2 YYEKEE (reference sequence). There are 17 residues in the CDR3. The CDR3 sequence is CASSLIGTSRFTDTQYF. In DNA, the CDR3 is TGTGCCAGCAGCTTGATTGGGACTAGCAGATTCACAGATACGCAGTATTTT.

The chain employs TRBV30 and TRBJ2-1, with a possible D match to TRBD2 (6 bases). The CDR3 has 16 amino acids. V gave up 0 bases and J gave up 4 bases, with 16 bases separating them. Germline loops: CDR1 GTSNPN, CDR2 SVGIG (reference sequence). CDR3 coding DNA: TGTGCCTGGAGTGTAGGGCGGGATAGATTGTACAATGAGCAGTTCTTC. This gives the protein CAWSVGRDRLYNEQFF.

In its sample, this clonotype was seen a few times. The CDR3 nucleotides are TGCGCCAGCAGTGAGTCGACAGGGAGGAACATCTACGAGCAGTACTTC. It is translated as CASSESTGRNIYEQYF. The rearrangement links TRBV10-1 to TRBJ2-7; D may be TRBD1 (7 bases). V dropped 0 bases and J dropped 3 bases, with 15 bases sitting between them. In germline, CDR1 is WNHNN, CDR2 SYGVQD (reference sequence). CDR3 length: 16 residues.

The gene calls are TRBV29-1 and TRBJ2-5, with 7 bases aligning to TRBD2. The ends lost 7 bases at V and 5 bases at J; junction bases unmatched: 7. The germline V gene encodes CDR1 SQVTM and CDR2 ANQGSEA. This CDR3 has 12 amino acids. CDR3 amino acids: CSGTSDRETQYF. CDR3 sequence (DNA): TGCAGCGGCACTAGCGACCGGGAGACCCAGTACTTC. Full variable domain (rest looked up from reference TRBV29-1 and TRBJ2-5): SAVISQKPSRDICQRGTSLTIQCQVDSQVTMMFWYRQQPGQSLTLIATANQGSEATYESGFVIDKFPISRPNLTFSTLTVSNMSPEDSSIYLCSGTSDRETQYFGPGTRLLVL.

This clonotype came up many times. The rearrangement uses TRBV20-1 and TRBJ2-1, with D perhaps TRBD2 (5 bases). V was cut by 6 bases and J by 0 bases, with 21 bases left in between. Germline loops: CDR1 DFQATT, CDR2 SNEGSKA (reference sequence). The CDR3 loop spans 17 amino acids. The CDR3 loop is CSAIKRARGSSYNEQFF. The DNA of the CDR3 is TGCAGTGCCATTAAAAGGGCACGAGGGAGCTCCTACAATGAGCAGTTCTTC.

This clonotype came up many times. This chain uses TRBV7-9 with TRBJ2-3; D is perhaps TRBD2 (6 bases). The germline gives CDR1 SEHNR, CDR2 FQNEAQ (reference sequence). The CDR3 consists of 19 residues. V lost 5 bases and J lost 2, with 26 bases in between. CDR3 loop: CASSRADAGLGLATDTQYF. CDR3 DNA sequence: TGTGCCAGCAGCCGAGCGGACGCCGGTTTGGGACTTGCCACAGATACGCAGTATTTT.

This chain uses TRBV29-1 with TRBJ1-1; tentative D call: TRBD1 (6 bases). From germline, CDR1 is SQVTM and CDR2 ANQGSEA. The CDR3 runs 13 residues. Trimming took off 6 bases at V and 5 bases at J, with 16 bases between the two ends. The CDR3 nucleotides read TGCAGCGTAGAGACAGGAGTGGGAACTGAAGCTTTCTTT. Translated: CSVETGVGTEAFF.

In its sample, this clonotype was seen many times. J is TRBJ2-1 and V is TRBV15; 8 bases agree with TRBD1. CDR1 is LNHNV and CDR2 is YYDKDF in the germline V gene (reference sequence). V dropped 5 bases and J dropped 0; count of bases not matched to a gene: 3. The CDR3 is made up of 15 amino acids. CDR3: CATSPDRGSYNEQFF. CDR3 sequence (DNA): TGTGCCACCAGCCCCGACAGGGGCTCCTACAATGAGCAGTTCTTC.

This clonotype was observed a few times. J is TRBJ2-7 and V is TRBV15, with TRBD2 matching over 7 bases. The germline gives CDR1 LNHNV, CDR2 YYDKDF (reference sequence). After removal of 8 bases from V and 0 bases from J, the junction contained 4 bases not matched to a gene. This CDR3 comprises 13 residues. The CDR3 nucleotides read TGTGCCACCCAACGGGACTACTCCTACGAGCAGTACTTC. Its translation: CATQRDYSYEQYF.

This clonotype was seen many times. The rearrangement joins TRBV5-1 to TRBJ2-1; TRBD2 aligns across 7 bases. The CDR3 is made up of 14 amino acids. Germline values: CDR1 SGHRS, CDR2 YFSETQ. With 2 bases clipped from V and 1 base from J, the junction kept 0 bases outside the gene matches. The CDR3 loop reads CASSFSGSYNEQFF. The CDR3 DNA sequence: TGCGCCAGCAGCTTTAGCGGGTCCTACAATGAGCAGTTCTTC. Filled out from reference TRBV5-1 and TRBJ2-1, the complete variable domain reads KAGVTQTPRYLIKTRGQQVTLSCSPISGHRSVSWYQQTPGQGLQFLFEYFSETQRNKGNFPGRFSGRQFSNSRSEMNVSTLELGDSALYLCASSFSGSYNEQFFGPGTRLTVL.

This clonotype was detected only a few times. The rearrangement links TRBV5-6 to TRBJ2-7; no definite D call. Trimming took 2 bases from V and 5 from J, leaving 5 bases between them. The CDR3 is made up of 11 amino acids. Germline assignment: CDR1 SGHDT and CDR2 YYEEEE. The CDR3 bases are TGTGCCAGCAGCTTAAAGGACGAGCAGTACTTC. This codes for CASSLKDEQYF. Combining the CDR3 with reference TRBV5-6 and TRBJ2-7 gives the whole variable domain DAGVTQSPTHLIKTRGQQVTLRCSPKSGHDTVSWYQQALGQGPQFIFQYYEEEERQRGNFPDRFSGHQFPNYSSELNVNALLLGDSALYLCASSLKDEQYFGPGTRLTVT.

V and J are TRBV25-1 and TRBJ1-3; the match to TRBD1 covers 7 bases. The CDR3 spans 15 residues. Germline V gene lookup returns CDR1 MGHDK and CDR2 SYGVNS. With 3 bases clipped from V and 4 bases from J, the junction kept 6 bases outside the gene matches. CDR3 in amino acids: CASSEPTGYGNTIYF. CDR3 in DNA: TGTGCCAGCAGTGAGCCGACAGGGTACGGAAACACCATATATTTT.

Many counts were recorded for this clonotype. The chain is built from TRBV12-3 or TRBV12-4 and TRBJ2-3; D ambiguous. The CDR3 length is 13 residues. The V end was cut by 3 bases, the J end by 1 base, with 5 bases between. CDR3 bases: TGTGCCAGCAGTTTGAGCGGCACAGATACGCAGTATTTT. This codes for CASSLSGTDTQYF.

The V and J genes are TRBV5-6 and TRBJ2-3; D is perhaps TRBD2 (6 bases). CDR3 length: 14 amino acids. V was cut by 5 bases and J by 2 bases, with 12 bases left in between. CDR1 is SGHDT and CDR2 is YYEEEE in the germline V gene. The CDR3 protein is CASSAGTHTDTQYF. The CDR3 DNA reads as TGTGCCAGCAGTGCCGGGACTCACACAGATACGCAGTATTTT.

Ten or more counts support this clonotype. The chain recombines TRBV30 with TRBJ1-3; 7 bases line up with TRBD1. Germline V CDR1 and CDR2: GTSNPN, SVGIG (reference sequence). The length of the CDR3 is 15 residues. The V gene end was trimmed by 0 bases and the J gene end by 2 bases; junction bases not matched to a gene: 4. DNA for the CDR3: TGTGCCTGGAGTGTAGAGACAGGGACTGGAAACACCATATATTTT. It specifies CAWSVETGTGNTIYF.

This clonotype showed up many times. The CDR3 sequence is CASSLADRPTEAFF. The CDR3 DNA reads as TGCGCCAGCAGCTTGGCAGACAGGCCCACTGAAGCTTTCTTT. The chain couples TRBV5-1 to TRBJ1-1; D may be TRBD1 (6 bases). Trimming removed 0 bases at V and 4 bases at J, with 10 bases between. The germline V gene encodes CDR1 SGHRS and CDR2 YFSETQ. CDR3 length: 14 amino acids.

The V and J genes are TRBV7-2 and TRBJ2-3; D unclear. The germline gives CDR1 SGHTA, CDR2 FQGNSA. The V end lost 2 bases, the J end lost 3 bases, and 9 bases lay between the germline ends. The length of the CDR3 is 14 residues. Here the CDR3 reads CASSLSLVTDTQYF. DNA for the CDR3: TGTGCCAGCAGCTTATCGCTAGTGACAGATACGCAGTATTTT.

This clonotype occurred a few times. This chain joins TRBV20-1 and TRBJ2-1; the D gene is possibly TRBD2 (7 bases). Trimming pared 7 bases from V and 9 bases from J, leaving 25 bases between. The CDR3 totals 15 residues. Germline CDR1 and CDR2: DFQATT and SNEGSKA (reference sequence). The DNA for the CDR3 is TGCAGTGGCGCAACCCTTAAGGGGGGGGGCGGTGAGCAGTTCTTC. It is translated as CSGATLKGGGGEQFF.

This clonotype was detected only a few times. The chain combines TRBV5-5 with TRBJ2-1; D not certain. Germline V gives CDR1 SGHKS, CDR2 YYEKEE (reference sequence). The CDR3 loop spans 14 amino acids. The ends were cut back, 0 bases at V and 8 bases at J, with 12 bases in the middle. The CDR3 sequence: CASSLAVILDEQFF. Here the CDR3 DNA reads TGTGCCAGCAGCTTGGCGGTGATTCTCGATGAGCAGTTCTTC.

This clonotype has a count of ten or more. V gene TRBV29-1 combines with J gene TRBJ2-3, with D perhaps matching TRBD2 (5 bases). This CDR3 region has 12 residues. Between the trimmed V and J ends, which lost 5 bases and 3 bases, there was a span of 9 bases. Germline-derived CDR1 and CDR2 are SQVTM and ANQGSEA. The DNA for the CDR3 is TGCAGCGTTCGTAGCGATACAGATACGCAGTATTTT. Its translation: CSVRSDTDTQYF.

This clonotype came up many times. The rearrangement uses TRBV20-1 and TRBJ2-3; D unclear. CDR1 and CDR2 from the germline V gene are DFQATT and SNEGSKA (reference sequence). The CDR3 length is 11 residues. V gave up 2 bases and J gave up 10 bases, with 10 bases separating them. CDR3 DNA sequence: TGCAGTGCTAGACGTTATGACGCGCAGTATTTT. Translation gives CSARRYDAQYF.

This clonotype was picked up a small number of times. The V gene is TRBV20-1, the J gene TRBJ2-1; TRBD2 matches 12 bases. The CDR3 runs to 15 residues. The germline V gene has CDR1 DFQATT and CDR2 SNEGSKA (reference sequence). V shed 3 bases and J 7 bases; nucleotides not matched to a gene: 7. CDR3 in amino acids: CSASLLAGGPNEQFF. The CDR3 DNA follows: TGCAGTGCTAGTCTGCTAGCGGGAGGGCCTAATGAGCAGTTCTTC.

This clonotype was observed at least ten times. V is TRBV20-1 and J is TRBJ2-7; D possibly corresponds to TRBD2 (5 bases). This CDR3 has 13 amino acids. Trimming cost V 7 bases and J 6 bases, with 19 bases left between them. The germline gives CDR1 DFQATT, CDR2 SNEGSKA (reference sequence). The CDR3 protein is CSGASGYSSEQYF. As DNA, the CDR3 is TGCAGTGGCGCATCGGGGTACAGCTCCGAGCAGTACTTC.

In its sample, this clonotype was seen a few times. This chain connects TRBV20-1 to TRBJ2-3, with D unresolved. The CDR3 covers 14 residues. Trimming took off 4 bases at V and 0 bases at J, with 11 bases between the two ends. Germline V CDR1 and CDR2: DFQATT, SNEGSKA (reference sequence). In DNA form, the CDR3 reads TGCAGTGCTACTTTTAAGACTAGCACAGATACGCAGTATTTT. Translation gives CSATFKTSTDTQYF.